The rows below give T cell receptor beta chains drawn from one sample of a study of CD8 T cells in ankylosing spondylitis. Each CDR3 protein is one row after TCRdb ran MiXCR on the 5' RACE reads. Of about 750,000 distinct CDR3 sequences detected, around 19% appear once; the ten largest clones hold 19%. The sequenced sample was blood, either unsorted or a sorted T cell fraction (not recorded which). The source of these receptors is a male donor with ankylosing spondylitis. Both conserved end residues are part of each CDR3. D genes are given only for firm matches. The listing skips clone size in some rows; elsewhere it reads once, few, many or a size class.

v_call: TRBV18; clone_size: few; j_call: TRBJ1-2; cdr3_length: 15; d_call: .; cdr3_nt: TGTGCCAGCTCACCACCGGAGAGGGGGGCGCGTGGCTACACCTTC; cdr3_aa: CASSPPERGARGYTF
v_call: TRBV20-1; clone_size: few; j_call: TRBJ2-7; cdr3_length: 15; d_call: .; cdr3_nt: TGCAGTGCTCCCGCCAAGGCACTACTAGCCTACGAGCAGTACTTC; cdr3_aa: CSAPAKALLAYEQYF
v_call: TRBV28; clone_size: .; j_call: TRBJ2-2; cdr3_length: 17; d_call: TRBD1; cdr3_nt: TGTGCCAGCAGTCTACATACCGGGACAGGGAGCACCGGGGAGCTGTTTTTT; cdr3_aa: CASSLHTGTGSTGELFF
v_call: TRBV6-2/TRBV6-3; clone_size: .; j_call: TRBJ1-1; cdr3_length: 12; d_call: .; cdr3_nt: TGTGCCAGCAATTCTGCGAACACTGAAGCTTTCTTT; cdr3_aa: CASNSANTEAFF
v_call: TRBV7-2; clone_size: .; j_call: TRBJ2-3; cdr3_length: 14; d_call: TRBD1; cdr3_nt: TGTGCCAGCAGTCAGACCGCGACAGGGAATACGCAGTATTTT; cdr3_aa: CASSQTATGNTQYF
v_call: TRBV20-1; clone_size: few; j_call: TRBJ1-5; cdr3_length: 17; d_call: TRBD1; cdr3_nt: TGCAGTGCCGAGGGACAGGGGGCGCGAGTCCGCAATCAGCCCCAGCATTTT; cdr3_aa: CSAEGQGARVRNQPQHF
v_call: TRBV18; clone_size: .; j_call: TRBJ1-4; cdr3_length: 17; d_call: .; cdr3_nt: TGTGCCAGCTCACCACCGCTTATGGCTAGAGACAGTGAAAAACTGTTTTTT; cdr3_aa: CASSPPLMARDSEKLFF
v_call: TRBV7-3; clone_size: .; j_call: TRBJ2-1; cdr3_length: 13; d_call: TRBD2; cdr3_nt: TGTGCCAGCAGCTCCCCCGGGACTAGCCCGCAGTTCTTC; cdr3_aa: CASSSPGTSPQFF
v_call: TRBV5-6; clone_size: many; j_call: TRBJ2-3; cdr3_length: 16; d_call: TRBD2; cdr3_nt: TGTGCCAGCAGCTTGGGGTCCGGGAGGGGAGCAGATACGCAGTATTTT; cdr3_aa: CASSLGSGRGADTQYF
v_call: TRBV4-3; clone_size: .; j_call: TRBJ1-1; cdr3_length: 14; d_call: TRBD1; cdr3_nt: TGCGCCAGCAGCCAGACAGGGTTGGGGACTGAAGCTTTCTTT; cdr3_aa: CASSQTGLGTEAFF
v_call: TRBV4-2; clone_size: few; j_call: TRBJ2-1; cdr3_length: 15; d_call: .; cdr3_nt: TGTGCCAGCAGCCAGGACCCCCATTTGGACAATGAGCAGTTCTTC; cdr3_aa: CASSQDPHLDNEQFF
v_call: TRBV12-3/TRBV12-4; clone_size: few; j_call: TRBJ2-5; cdr3_length: 12; d_call: .; cdr3_nt: TGTGCCAGCAGAGGGTACGGAGAGACCCAGTACTTC; cdr3_aa: CASRGYGETQYF
v_call: TRBV5-1; clone_size: few; j_call: TRBJ2-7; cdr3_length: 16; d_call: TRBD1; cdr3_nt: TGCGCCAGCAGCATTGGGGACAGGGGATCTACCTACGAGCAGTACTTC; cdr3_aa: CASSIGDRGSTYEQYF
v_call: TRBV15; clone_size: once; j_call: TRBJ2-7; cdr3_length: 14; d_call: .; cdr3_nt: TGTGCCACCAGCACGCGGGTAGCGGTCTCCGAGCAGTACTTC; cdr3_aa: CATSTRVAVSEQYF
v_call: TRBV29-1; clone_size: .; j_call: TRBJ2-5; cdr3_length: 14; d_call: .; cdr3_nt: TGCAGCGTTGATGGGACCCTCCCGAGGGAGACCCAGTACTTC; cdr3_aa: CSVDGTLPRETQYF
v_call: TRBV9; clone_size: .; j_call: TRBJ2-1; cdr3_length: 15; d_call: .; cdr3_nt: TGTGCCAGCAGCCTTCGGGCGGCGGCCTACAATGAGCAGTTCTTC; cdr3_aa: CASSLRAAAYNEQFF
v_call: TRBV12-3/TRBV12-4; clone_size: few; j_call: TRBJ2-2; cdr3_length: 11; d_call: .; cdr3_nt: TGTGCCAGCACCAACCTCGGGGAGCTGTTTTTT; cdr3_aa: CASTNLGELFF
v_call: TRBV4-1; clone_size: few; j_call: TRBJ2-7; cdr3_length: 14; d_call: TRBD1; cdr3_nt: TGCGCCAGCAGCGACAGGGGACGGTTAAGCGAGCAGTACTTC; cdr3_aa: CASSDRGRLSEQYF
v_call: TRBV20-1; clone_size: few; j_call: TRBJ2-1; cdr3_length: 12; d_call: TRBD1; cdr3_nt: TGCAGTGCTAAGGGACAGCTCAATGAGCAGTTCTTC; cdr3_aa: CSAKGQLNEQFF
v_call: TRBV21-1; clone_size: .; j_call: TRBJ2-3; cdr3_length: 13; d_call: .; cdr3_nt: TGTGCCAGCAACCGGGACAGCACAGATACGCAGTATTTT; cdr3_aa: CASNRDSTDTQYF
v_call: TRBV7-9; clone_size: few; j_call: TRBJ2-2; cdr3_length: 15; d_call: .; cdr3_nt: TGTGCCAGCACCCGTGGGGGCAGGAACACCGGGGAGCTGTTTTTT; cdr3_aa: CASTRGGRNTGELFF
v_call: TRBV4-1; clone_size: few; j_call: TRBJ2-3; cdr3_length: 13; d_call: .; cdr3_nt: TGCGCCAGCAGCCAAGTCCTGGGACATACGCAGTATTTT; cdr3_aa: CASSQVLGHTQYF
v_call: TRBV2; clone_size: .; j_call: TRBJ1-1; cdr3_length: 13; d_call: TRBD1; cdr3_nt: TGTGCCAGCAGTTCCGGGACAGCCTTGAGTGCTTTCTTT; cdr3_aa: CASSSGTALSAFF
v_call: TRBV4-3; clone_size: .; j_call: TRBJ2-7; cdr3_length: 16; d_call: .; cdr3_nt: TGCGCCAGCAGCCAAGGTCGGGCAGAAGGGTACTACGAGCAGTACTTC; cdr3_aa: CASSQGRAEGYYEQYF
v_call: TRBV12-3/TRBV12-4; clone_size: few; j_call: TRBJ2-1; cdr3_length: 14; d_call: TRBD2; cdr3_nt: TGTGCCAGCAGTCGACTAGCGGGATTCAATGAGCAGTTCTTC; cdr3_aa: CASSRLAGFNEQFF
v_call: TRBV30; clone_size: .; j_call: TRBJ1-5; cdr3_length: 12; d_call: .; cdr3_nt: TGTGCCTGGAGTGGGGTAGGAGAGCCCCAGCATTTT; cdr3_aa: CAWSGVGEPQHF
v_call: TRBV12-3/TRBV12-4; clone_size: .; j_call: TRBJ2-2; cdr3_length: 15; d_call: TRBD2; cdr3_nt: TGTGCCAGCAGTCCCAGGGGAGCGGGAGCCGGGGAGCTGTTTTTT; cdr3_aa: CASSPRGAGAGELFF
v_call: TRBV10-3; clone_size: few; j_call: TRBJ2-7; cdr3_length: 17; d_call: TRBD2; cdr3_nt: TGTGCCATCAGTGAGGCTAGCGGGAGGGAGTCCTCCTACGAGCAGTACTTC; cdr3_aa: CAISEASGRESSYEQYF
v_call: TRBV5-4; clone_size: few; j_call: TRBJ2-1; cdr3_length: 14; d_call: TRBD2; cdr3_nt: TGTGCCAGCAGCCCGACTAGCGGGGATAATGAGCAGTTCTTC; cdr3_aa: CASSPTSGDNEQFF
v_call: TRBV5-1; clone_size: .; j_call: TRBJ2-1; cdr3_length: 15; d_call: TRBD2; cdr3_nt: TGCGCCAGCGCTGAGATGGGGGGGGATTACAATGAGCAGTTCTTC; cdr3_aa: CASAEMGGDYNEQFF
v_call: TRBV6-6; clone_size: few; j_call: TRBJ1-1; cdr3_length: 11; d_call: .; cdr3_nt: TGTGCCAGCAGTACCCCCACTGAAGCTTTCTTT; cdr3_aa: CASSTPTEAFF
v_call: TRBV27; clone_size: .; j_call: TRBJ2-7; cdr3_length: 16; d_call: .; cdr3_nt: TGTGCCAGCAGTTTATCGGCCCTAGCCACATTCTACGAGCAGTACTTC; cdr3_aa: CASSLSALATFYEQYF
v_call: TRBV6-1; clone_size: .; j_call: TRBJ1-1; cdr3_length: 16; d_call: .; cdr3_nt: TGTGCCAGCAGTGAATCGATTCAGGGTCGGAACACTGAAGCTTTCTTT; cdr3_aa: CASSESIQGRNTEAFF
v_call: TRBV6-5; clone_size: few; j_call: TRBJ1-2; cdr3_length: 16; d_call: .; cdr3_nt: TGTGCCAGCAGTTACTCGGGAGGGATCGGGGTGTTTGGCTACACCTTC; cdr3_aa: CASSYSGGIGVFGYTF
v_call: TRBV6-2/TRBV6-3; clone_size: .; j_call: TRBJ2-2; cdr3_length: 16; d_call: .; cdr3_nt: TGTGCCGGCTCCCTCACTAGGATCGGGAGCGCCGGGGAGCTGTTTTTT; cdr3_aa: CAGSLTRIGSAGELFF
v_call: TRBV20-1; clone_size: .; j_call: TRBJ1-3; cdr3_length: 15; d_call: .; cdr3_nt: TGCAGTGCTAGAGATCTGGGGTCTGGCGGAAACACCATATATTTT; cdr3_aa: CSARDLGSGGNTIYF
v_call: TRBV12-3/TRBV12-4; clone_size: .; j_call: TRBJ2-7; cdr3_length: 14; d_call: TRBD1; cdr3_nt: TGTGCCAGCAGCCCGACAGGGGGCGAGTACGAGCAGTACTTC; cdr3_aa: CASSPTGGEYEQYF